Following are 32 T cell receptor beta chains from one sample sequenced in a study of OX40 agonist ivuxolimab in advanced cancers. Receptor libraries were prepared by the immunoSEQ multiplex PCR assay. In its TCRdb copy, this immuneACCESS table keeps in-frame sequences only and misses some clones. Where compared with another copy, unresolved V genes explain less than half of these, and the others have no known cause. Here the sample has around 27,000 clones; roughly 80% occur a single time. Together, the top ten hold 20% to 25% of the sample. The sequenced sample was CD4+ or CD8+ T cells sorted from blood, obtained in a trial of the OX40 agonist ivuxolimab. The receptors shown here come from an adult with an advanced solid tumor such as melanoma, head and neck, liver or kidney cancer.

This chain joins TRBV9 and TRBJ2-7; D remains unclear. The CDR3 length is 15 residues. The germline V gene encodes CDR1 SGDLS and CDR2 YYNGEE. V was clipped by 0 bases and J by 0 bases, with 10 bases between them. This CDR3 is CASSVGADISYEQYF. The CDR3 nucleotides are TGTGCCAGCAGCGTAGGGGCAGATATCTCCTACGAGCAGTACTTC. The whole variable domain, filled in from reference TRBV9 and TRBJ2-7, reads DSGVTQTPKHLITATGQRVTLRCSPRSGDLSVYWYQQSLDQGLQFLIQYYNGEERAKGNILERFSAQQFPDLHSELNLSSLELGDSALYFCASSVGADISYEQYFGPGTRLTVT.

The rearrangement uses TRBV4-3 and TRBJ1-5, with 7 bases that match TRBD1. CDR1 LGHNA and CDR2 YSLEER come from the germline V gene. V lost 0 bases to trimming and J lost 0 bases; unmatched junction nucleotides: 8. This CDR3 has 18 residues. CDR3 in amino acids: CASSQDGTVPYSNQPQHF. CDR3 sequence (DNA): TGCGCCAGCAGCCAAGACGGGACAGTTCCTTATAGCAATCAGCCCCAGCATTTT.

The V gene is TRBV28, the J gene TRBJ2-1, with unresolved D. This CDR3 is 15 amino acids long. CDR1 and CDR2 (germline): MDHEN, SYDVKM. V lost 6 bases to trimming and J lost 3 bases, with 15 bases between them. CDR3 residues: CASSSPGPHYNEQFF. DNA of the CDR3: TGTGCCAGCAGCTCCCCGGGTCCCCACTACAATGAGCAGTTCTTC.

The chain combines TRBV9 with TRBJ2-3; 10 bases are a match to TRBD2. V lost 4 bases to trimming and J lost 0 bases; unmatched junction nucleotides: 5. Germline-derived CDR1 and CDR2 are SGDLS and YYNGEE. CDR3 size: 16 residues. The CDR3 nucleotides are TGTGCCAGCAGCCGACTAGCGGGCTCTAGCACAGATACGCAGTATTTT. Encoded protein: CASSRLAGSSTDTQYF.

This clone has just one count. The chain carries TRBV4-1 and TRBJ2-1, with a tentative D call TRBD1 (5 bases). The CDR3 is 14 amino acids. CDR1 is MGHRA and CDR2 is YSYEKL in the germline V gene. V lost 4 bases, J lost 5 bases, and 12 bases lay in between. This chain's CDR3 is CASSPGQGDNEQFF. The CDR3 DNA reads TGCGCCAGCAGCCCAGGGCAAGGTGACAATGAGCAGTTCTTC.

The rearrangement joins TRBV9 to TRBJ2-1; TRBD2 matches at 12 bases. Looked up from germline, CDR1 is SGDLS and CDR2 is YYNGEE. V lost 4 bases to trimming and J lost 7 bases; unmatched junction nucleotides: 6. This CDR3 has 15 amino acids. The CDR3 sequence is CASSTLAGGFNEQFF. The CDR3 nucleotides read TGTGCCAGCAGCACTCTAGCGGGGGGGTTTAATGAGCAGTTCTTC.

The chain uses TRBV28 and TRBJ2-7, with 11 positions matching TRBD2. V gave up 6 bases and J gave up 2 bases; unmatched junction bases: 3. Per the germline V gene, CDR1 is MDHEN and CDR2 is SYDVKM. This CDR3 is built from 14 residues. In nucleotides, the CDR3 is TGTGCCAGCAGCCTACTAGCGGGAGCCTACGAGCAGTACTTC. Translation gives CASSLLAGAYEQYF.

The J gene is TRBJ2-3, the V gene TRBV5-1; D call uncertain. CDR1 is SGHRS, CDR2 YFSETQ, per germline. V gave up 5 bases and J gave up 3 bases, with 16 bases separating them. This CDR3 contains 15 residues. The CDR3: CASRVATSETDTQYF. The CDR3 coding sequence is TGCGCCAGCAGAGTTGCGACATCGGAGACAGATACGCAGTATTTT. Full variable domain (outside the CDR3, taken from reference TRBV5-1 and TRBJ2-3): KAGVTQTPRYLIKTRGQQVTLSCSPISGHRSVSWYQQTPGQGLQFLFEYFSETQRNKGNFPGRFSGRQFSNSRSEMNVSTLELGDSALYLCASRVATSETDTQYFGPGTRLTVL.

This clone was detected only once. The chain uses TRBV4-1 and TRBJ2-2; 10 nucleotides match TRBD1. Germline V gene data show CDR1 as MGHRA and CDR2 as YSYEKL. The CDR3 extends over 16 amino acids. V lost 5 bases and J lost 1; bases outside the gene matches: 4. CDR3 sequence: CASSKRTGGNTGELFF. CDR3 in DNA: TGCGCCAGCAGCAAACGGACAGGGGGGAACACCGGGGAGCTGTTTTTT.

This clone was observed once. This chain uses TRBV19 with TRBJ1-1; unclear D gene. CDR1 is LNHDA, CDR2 SQIVND, per germline (reference sequence). V was shortened by 6 bases and J by 3 bases, with 20 bases between the two germline ends. This CDR3 spans 16 amino acids. CDR3 in amino acids: CASSPVARTRDTEAFF. CDR3 in DNA: TGTGCCAGTAGCCCAGTAGCCAGGACTCGGGACACTGAAGCTTTCTTT.

This rearrangement joins TRBV6-5 to TRBJ2-7; possibly TRBD2 for D (7 bases). V dropped 4 bases and J dropped 7 bases, with 20 bases sitting between them. The germline gives CDR1 MNHEY, CDR2 SVGAGI. The CDR3 totals 15 residues. The CDR3, as DNA: TGTGCCAGCAGTTCCGCCCCGGGGGGCATAGGTGAGCAGTACTTC. Translating gives CASSSAPGGIGEQYF.

The chain combines TRBV19 with TRBJ1-5, with D possibly TRBD1 on 6 matching bases. The CDR3 is 14 amino acids. Trimming shortened V by 3 bases and J by 5 bases, and 11 bases separated the two germline ends. The germline V gene encodes CDR1 LNHDA and CDR2 SQIVND (reference sequence). The chain's CDR3 is CASSILTGYQPQHF. CDR3 nucleotides: TGTGCCAGTAGTATCCTAACAGGGTATCAGCCCCAGCATTTT.

The V call is TRBV11-3, the J call TRBJ1-5; weak D call: TRBD1 (5 bases). The germline V and J ends were trimmed by 8 bases and 6 bases, with 14 bases remaining between them. CDR1 SGHNT and CDR2 YENEEA come from the germline V gene. The CDR3 is made up of 13 amino acids. CDR3 region: CASAEGHSQPQHF. As DNA, the CDR3 is TGTGCCAGCGCAGAGGGGCATAGTCAGCCCCAGCATTTT. Full variable domain (missing parts from reference TRBV11-3 and TRBJ1-5): EAGVVQSPRYKIIEKKQPVAFWCNPISGHNTLYWYLQNLGQGPELLIRYENEEAVDDSQLPKDRFSAERLKGVDSTLKIQPAELGDSAVYLCASAEGHSQPQHFGDGTRLSIL.

CDR3: CASSPPTGVKAYEQYF. Written as DNA, the CDR3 is TGTGCCAGCAGCCCTCCGACAGGGGTGAAAGCCTACGAGCAGTACTTC. This rearrangement joins TRBV28 to TRBJ2-7, with 8 bases fitting TRBD1. Germline assignment: CDR1 MDHEN and CDR2 SYDVKM. The trim removed 6 bases at V and 2 bases at J, leaving 12 bases unmatched. The CDR3 covers 16 residues.

The gene calls are TRBV6-5 and TRBJ1-3; D unresolved. Deletions cut 0 bases from V and 2 bases from J, with 11 bases between. The CDR3 is 16 residues long. Per the germline V gene, CDR1 is MNHEY and CDR2 is SVGAGI. The DNA for the CDR3 is TGTGCCAGCAGTTACTCGAGGGCAAATCCTGGAAACACCATATATTTT. Residues: CASSYSRANPGNTIYF.

V gene TRBV4-1 combines with J gene TRBJ1-1; unclear D gene. Germline V gene lookup returns CDR1 MGHRA and CDR2 YSYEKL. This CDR3 comprises 13 residues. V was clipped by 5 bases and J by 1 base, with 8 bases between them. For the CDR3, the DNA is TGCGCCAGCAGCAGGGAGGCGAACACTGAAGCTTTCTTT. Protein: CASSREANTEAFF.

Points on this clone: An end of the junction differs from the germline gene, which may be a read error. The rearrangement uses TRBV11-2 and TRBJ1-5; D is perhaps TRBD1 (5 bases). Germline assignment: CDR1 SGHAT and CDR2 FQNNGV. This CDR3 comprises 13 residues. CDR3 bases: TGTGCCAGCAGCACTACTCTAACCAGGGCCCCAGCATTT. Translation: CASSTTLTRAPAF.

The V gene is TRBV27, the J gene TRBJ2-7, with 10 positions matching TRBD1. This CDR3 is 14 amino acids long. J gave up 3 bases and V 6 bases, and 5 bases lay outside the gene matches. The germline V gene has CDR1 MNHEY and CDR2 SMNVEV (reference sequence). CDR3 nucleotides: TGTGCCAGCAGCCGCGGGGACAGGGGCTACGAGCAGTACTTC. Its protein is CASSRGDRGYEQYF.

This chain uses TRBV5-5 with TRBJ2-7; 7 bases are a match to TRBD1. With V trimmed by 4 bases and J by 4 bases, 8 bases remained unmatched. The CDR3 contains 14 residues. Looked up from germline, CDR1 is SGHKS and CDR2 is YYEKEE (reference sequence). CDR3 sequence reads: CASSVTGTAYEQYF. The CDR3, as DNA: TGTGCCAGCAGCGTCACCGGGACAGCGTACGAGCAGTACTTC.

The CDR3 loop is CASSQEGLWEYNEQFF. The CDR3, as DNA: TGCGCCAGCAGCCAAGAAGGACTGTGGGAGTACAATGAGCAGTTCTTC. This rearrangement joins TRBV4-1 to TRBJ2-1; a weak D match, TRBD2 (5 bases). The CDR3 consists of 16 residues. Deletions cut 0 bases from V and 4 bases from J, with 13 bases between. In germline, CDR1 is MGHRA, CDR2 YSYEKL.

The table lists this clone with a few counts. The V gene is TRBV28, the J gene TRBJ1-1, with D hard to call. This CDR3 is 12 amino acids long. The germline V gene has CDR1 MDHEN and CDR2 SYDVKM. The CDR3 coding sequence is TGTGGGATTTCCATTGGGAACACTGAAGCTTTCTTT. Its translation is CGISIGNTEAFF.

The chain links TRBV5-4 to TRBJ2-3; possibly TRBD2 for D (6 bases). V lost 0 bases, J lost 5 bases, and 13 bases lay in between. The CDR3 spans 15 residues. Germline-derived CDR1 and CDR2 are SGHNT and YYREEE (reference sequence). The CDR3, as DNA: TGTGCCAGCAGCTTGGCCTTGACGGGGGAAGATACGCAGTATTTT. Residues: CASSLALTGEDTQYF.

The CDR3 sequence is CASRPPLSGRAAEQYF. As DNA, the CDR3 is TGTGCCAGCAGACCACCCCTTAGCGGGAGGGCCGCCGAGCAGTACTTC. The rearrangement uses TRBV7-9 and TRBJ2-7, with 11 bases identical to TRBD2. Germline V CDR1 and CDR2: SEHNR, FQNEAQ (reference sequence). With V trimmed by 6 bases and J by 6 bases, 13 bases remained unmatched. The CDR3 sequence is 16 residues long.

The gene calls are TRBV7-9 and TRBJ1-4; 9 bases align to TRBD1. The V gene end was trimmed by 6 bases and the J gene end by 1 base; junction bases not matched to a gene: 12. In germline, CDR1 is SEHNR, CDR2 FQNEAQ (reference sequence). This CDR3 has 18 amino acids. For the CDR3, the DNA is TGTGCCAGCAGTACCTCGGGGACAGGGTTCGTAACTAATGAAAAACTGTTTTTT. This encodes CASSTSGTGFVTNEKLFF.

A single count supports this clone. The genes are TRBV9 and TRBJ2-7, with TRBD1 matching over 8 bases. The V gene's germline CDR1 is SGDLS and CDR2 YYNGEE. J lost 0 bases, V lost 0 bases, and 2 bases had no gene match. The CDR3 extends over 15 amino acids. The CDR3 protein is CASSVGGQVSYEQYF. Written as DNA, the CDR3 is TGTGCCAGCAGCGTAGGGGGACAGGTCTCCTACGAGCAGTACTTC.

The chain couples TRBV2 to TRBJ2-7; D uncertain. Germline V gives CDR1 SNHLY, CDR2 FYNNEI. V was clipped by 0 bases and J by 7 bases, with 10 bases between them. There are 13 residues in the CDR3. CDR3 bases: TGTGCCAGCAGTGAAGCGCTTCTGGAGGAGCAGTACTTC. It is translated as CASSEALLEEQYF.

This clone occurred once. The rearrangement uses TRBV19 and TRBJ1-2, with D perhaps TRBD1 (5 bases). CDR1 is LNHDA and CDR2 is SQIVND in the germline V gene (reference sequence). This CDR3 comprises 15 residues. Trimming shortened V by 7 bases and J by 3 bases, and 18 bases separated the two germline ends. CDR3 region: CASIPGTGADYGYTF. CDR3 DNA sequence: TGTGCCAGTATCCCCGGGACCGGGGCTGACTATGGCTACACCTTC.

The genes are TRBV4-1 and TRBJ2-3; unclear D gene. The CDR3 runs to 16 residues. Trimming removed 0 bases at V and 2 bases at J, with 12 bases between. Germline V CDR1 and CDR2: MGHRA, YSYEKL. The CDR3 sequence is CASSQDLVAHTDTQYF. The CDR3, as DNA: TGCGCCAGCAGCCAAGATCTTGTGGCACACACAGATACGCAGTATTTT.

J is TRBJ2-4 and V is TRBV5-4; 10 bases fit TRBD1. Unmatched junction bases numbered 9, after V lost 0 bases and J lost 0 bases. CDR1 SGHNT and CDR2 YYREEE come from the germline V gene (reference sequence). This CDR3 has 19 residues. The CDR3 here is CASSLGLGQGGLAKNIQYF. The CDR3, as DNA: TGTGCCAGCAGCTTGGGGCTAGGACAGGGGGGTTTAGCCAAAAACATTCAGTACTTC.

The CDR3 DNA is TGCGCCAGCAGAGCTCGACCCGGGACCGGGTCCGACGAGCAGTACTTC. Translated: CASRARPGTGSDEQYF. The V gene is TRBV5-1, the J gene TRBJ2-7, with D perhaps matching TRBD1 or TRBD2 (5 bases each). CDR3 size: 16 residues. In germline, CDR1 is SGHRS, CDR2 YFSETQ. Trimming shortened V by 5 bases and J by 5 bases, and 23 bases separated the two germline ends.

This chain uses TRBV10-1 with TRBJ2-1, with D possibly TRBD2 on 6 matching bases. Looked up from germline, CDR1 is WNHNN and CDR2 is SYGVQD (reference sequence). The CDR3 loop spans 14 amino acids. Between the trimmed V and J ends, which lost 5 bases and 4 bases, there was a span of 12 bases. The chain's CDR3 is CASSFGSKYNEQFF. The CDR3 nucleotides read TGCGCCAGCAGTTTCGGGAGTAAATACAATGAGCAGTTCTTC.

The CDR3 reads CATSRDRGPKSFYGYTF. The CDR3 DNA reads TGTGCCACCAGCAGAGACAGGGGGCCGAAAAGTTTCTATGGCTACACCTTC. V gene TRBV15 combines with J gene TRBJ1-2; 8 bases agree with TRBD1. V lost 0 bases and J lost 4; bases outside the gene matches: 10. Germline V gene data show CDR1 as LNHNV and CDR2 as YYDKDF (reference sequence). The CDR3 covers 17 residues. The variable domain in full, completed from reference TRBV15 and TRBJ1-2, reads DAMVIQNPRYQVTQFGKPVTLSCSQTLNHNVMYWYQQKSSQAPKLLFHYYDKDFNNEADTPDNFQSRRPNTSFCFLDIRSPGLGDTAMYLCATSRDRGPKSFYGYTFGSGTRLTVV.